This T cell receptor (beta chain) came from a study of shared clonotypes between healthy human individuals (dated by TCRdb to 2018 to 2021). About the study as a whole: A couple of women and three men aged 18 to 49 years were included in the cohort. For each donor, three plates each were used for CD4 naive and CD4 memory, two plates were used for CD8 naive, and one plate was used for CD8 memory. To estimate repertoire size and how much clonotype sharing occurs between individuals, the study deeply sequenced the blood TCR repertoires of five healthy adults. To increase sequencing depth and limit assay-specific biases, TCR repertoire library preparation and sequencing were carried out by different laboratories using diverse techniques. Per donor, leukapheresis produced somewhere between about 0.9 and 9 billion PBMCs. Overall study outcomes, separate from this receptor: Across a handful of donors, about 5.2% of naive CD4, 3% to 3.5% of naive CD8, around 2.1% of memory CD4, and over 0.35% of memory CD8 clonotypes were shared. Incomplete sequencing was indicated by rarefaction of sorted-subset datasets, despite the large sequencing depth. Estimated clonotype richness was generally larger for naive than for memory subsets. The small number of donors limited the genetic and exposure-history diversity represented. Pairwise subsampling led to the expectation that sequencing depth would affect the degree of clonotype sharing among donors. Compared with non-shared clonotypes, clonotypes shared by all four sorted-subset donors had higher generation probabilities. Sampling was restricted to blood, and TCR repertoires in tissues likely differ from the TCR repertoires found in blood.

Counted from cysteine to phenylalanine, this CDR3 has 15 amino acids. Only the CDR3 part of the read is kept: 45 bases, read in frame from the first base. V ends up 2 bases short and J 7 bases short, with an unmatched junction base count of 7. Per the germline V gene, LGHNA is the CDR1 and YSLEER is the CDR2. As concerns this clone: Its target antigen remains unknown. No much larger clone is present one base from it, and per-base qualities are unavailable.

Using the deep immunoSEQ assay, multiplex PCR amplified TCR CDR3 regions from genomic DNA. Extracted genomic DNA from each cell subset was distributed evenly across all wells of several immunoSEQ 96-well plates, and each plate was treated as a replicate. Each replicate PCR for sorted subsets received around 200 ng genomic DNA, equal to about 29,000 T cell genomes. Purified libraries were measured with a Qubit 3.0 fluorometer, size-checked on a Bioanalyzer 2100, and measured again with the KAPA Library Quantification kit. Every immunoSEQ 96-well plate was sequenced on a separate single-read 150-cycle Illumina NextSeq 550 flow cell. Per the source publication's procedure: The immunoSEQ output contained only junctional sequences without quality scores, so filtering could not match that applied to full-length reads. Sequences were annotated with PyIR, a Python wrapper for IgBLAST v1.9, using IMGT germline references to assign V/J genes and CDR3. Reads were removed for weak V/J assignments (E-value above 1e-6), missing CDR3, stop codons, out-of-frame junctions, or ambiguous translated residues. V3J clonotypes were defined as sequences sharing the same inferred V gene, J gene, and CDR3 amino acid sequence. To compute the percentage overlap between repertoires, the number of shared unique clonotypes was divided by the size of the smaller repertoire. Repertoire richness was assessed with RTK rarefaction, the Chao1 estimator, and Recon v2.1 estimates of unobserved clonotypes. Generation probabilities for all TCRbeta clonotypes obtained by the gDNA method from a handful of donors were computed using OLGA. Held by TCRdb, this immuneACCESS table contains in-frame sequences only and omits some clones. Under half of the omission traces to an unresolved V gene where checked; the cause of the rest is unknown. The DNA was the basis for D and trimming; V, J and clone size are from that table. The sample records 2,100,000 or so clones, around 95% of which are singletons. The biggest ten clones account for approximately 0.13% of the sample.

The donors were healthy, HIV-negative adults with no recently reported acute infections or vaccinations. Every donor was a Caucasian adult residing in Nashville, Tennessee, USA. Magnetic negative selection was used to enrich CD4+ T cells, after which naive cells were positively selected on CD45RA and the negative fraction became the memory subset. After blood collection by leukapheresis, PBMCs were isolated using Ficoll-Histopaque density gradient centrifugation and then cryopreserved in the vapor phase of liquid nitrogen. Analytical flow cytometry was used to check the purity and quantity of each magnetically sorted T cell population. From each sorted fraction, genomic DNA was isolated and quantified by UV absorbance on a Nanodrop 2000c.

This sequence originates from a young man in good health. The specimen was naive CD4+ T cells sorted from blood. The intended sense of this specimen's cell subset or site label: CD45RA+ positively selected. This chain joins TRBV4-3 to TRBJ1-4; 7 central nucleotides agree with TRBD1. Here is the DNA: TGCGCCAGCAGCCAACTCGACAGGGAGGGTGAAAAACTGTTTTTT. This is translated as CASSQLDREGEKLFF.